The rows below give T cell receptor beta chains drawn from one sample of a study of cytomegalovirus exposure and HLA in healthy donors. Generated by immunoSEQ multiplex PCR, the TCRdb table keeps only in-frame clones and is missing some. This table has approximately 200,000 clones, just under 75% appearing once. The sample taken for sequencing was PBMCs. The receptor source for this set is a woman between 25 and 40 years old in good health and CMV-seropositive. Each CDR3 is given with its conserved first and last residue. D genes are given only for firm matches. The size entry is marked missing in some rows and otherwise reads once, few, many or a size class.

clone_size: once; j_call: TRBJ2-3; d_call: TRBD2; v_call: TRBV27; cdr3_aa: CASSFSLAGRRDTQYF; cdr3_nt: TGTGCCAGCAGTTTTTCACTAGCGGGAAGACGGGATACGCAGTATTTT
clone_size: NA; j_call: TRBJ2-3; d_call: TRBD2; v_call: TRBV27; cdr3_aa: CASSHGLGDADTQYF; cdr3_nt: TGTGCCAGCAGCCATGGACTAGGGGACGCAGATACGCAGTATTTT
clone_size: NA; j_call: TRBJ1-1; d_call: NA; v_call: TRBV27; cdr3_aa: CASSFSGLNEAFF; cdr3_nt: TGTGCCAGCAGTTTTTCCGGGTTGAATGAAGCTTTCTTT
clone_size: NA; j_call: TRBJ2-7; d_call: TRBD2; v_call: TRBV28; cdr3_aa: CASTPMLAGGSEQYF; cdr3_nt: TGTGCCAGCACCCCAATGTTGGCGGGAGGATCCGAGCAGTACTTC
clone_size: NA; j_call: TRBJ2-3; d_call: NA; v_call: TRBV6-5; cdr3_aa: CASGEIAGTDTQYF; cdr3_nt: TGTGCCAGCGGCGAGATAGCGGGCACAGATACGCAGTATTTT
clone_size: NA; j_call: TRBJ2-5; d_call: TRBD1; v_call: TRBV2; cdr3_aa: CASSEGFGTAVETQYF; cdr3_nt: TGTGCCAGCAGTGAAGGGTTCGGGACAGCGGTCGAGACCCAGTACTTC
clone_size: few; j_call: TRBJ2-7; d_call: TRBD2; v_call: TRBV27; cdr3_aa: CASRSSGVDYEQYF; cdr3_nt: TGTGCCAGCAGAAGTAGCGGGGTCGACTACGAGCAGTACTTC
clone_size: NA; j_call: TRBJ1-2; d_call: NA; v_call: TRBV28; cdr3_aa: CASSLLGVDYGYTF; cdr3_nt: TGTGCCAGCAGTTTATTAGGGGTGGACTATGGCTACACCTTC
clone_size: NA; j_call: TRBJ1-4; d_call: NA; v_call: TRBV5-1; cdr3_aa: CASSLAPRDHEKLFF; cdr3_nt: TGCGCCAGCAGCTTGGCCCCCAGGGATCATGAAAAACTGTTTTTT
clone_size: few; j_call: TRBJ2-1; d_call: TRBD2; v_call: TRBV5-4; cdr3_aa: CASSLGTSGTDEQFF; cdr3_nt: TGTGCCAGCAGCTTGGGGACTAGCGGGACCGATGAGCAGTTCTTC
clone_size: once; j_call: TRBJ2-1; d_call: TRBD2; v_call: TRBV7-2; cdr3_aa: CASSLVAGLYNEQFF; cdr3_nt: TGTGCCAGCAGCTTAGTAGCGGGACTATACAATGAGCAGTTCTTC
clone_size: NA; j_call: TRBJ2-7; d_call: TRBD1; v_call: TRBV4-1; cdr3_aa: CASSLGQGEYEQYF; cdr3_nt: TGCGCCAGCAGCCTGGGACAGGGTGAATACGAGCAGTACTTC
clone_size: NA; j_call: TRBJ2-2; d_call: NA; v_call: TRBV28; cdr3_aa: CASSSRNTGELFF; cdr3_nt: TGTGCCAGCAGTTCTCGGAACACCGGGGAGCTGTTTTTT
clone_size: NA; j_call: TRBJ2-7; d_call: NA; v_call: TRBV25-1; cdr3_aa: CASSEYGQIVEQYF; cdr3_nt: TGTGCCAGCAGTGAATATGGGCAAATTGTAGAGCAGTACTTC
clone_size: NA; j_call: TRBJ2-5; d_call: TRBD2; v_call: TRBV9; cdr3_aa: CASSVGWEGRETQYF; cdr3_nt: TGTGCCAGCAGCGTAGGGTGGGAGGGCCGCGAGACCCAGTACTTC
clone_size: NA; j_call: TRBJ2-1; d_call: NA; v_call: TRBV28; cdr3_aa: CASSLEVSRGYNEQFF; cdr3_nt: TGTGCCAGCAGTTTAGAAGTTAGCCGGGGGTACAATGAGCAGTTCTTC
clone_size: NA; j_call: TRBJ1-5; d_call: NA; v_call: TRBV29-1; cdr3_aa: CSVGGAGLDQPQHF; cdr3_nt: TGCAGCGTTGGGGGAGCAGGCTTGGATCAGCCCCAGCATTTT
clone_size: once; j_call: TRBJ2-7; d_call: NA; v_call: TRBV7-9; cdr3_aa: CASREAPNLLGEQYF; cdr3_nt: TGTGCCAGCAGAGAGGCCCCTAACCTTTTAGGCGAGCAGTACTTC
clone_size: NA; j_call: TRBJ1-2; d_call: TRBD1; v_call: TRBV6-5; cdr3_aa: CASSYAAGGATKGYTF; cdr3_nt: TGTGCCAGCAGTTACGCGGCAGGGGGCGCGACGAAGGGCTACACCTTC
clone_size: NA; j_call: TRBJ1-5; d_call: NA; v_call: TRBV9; cdr3_aa: CASSVGGGRNQPQHF; cdr3_nt: TGTGCCAGCAGCGTAGGCGGGGGACGCAATCAGCCCCAGCATTTT
clone_size: NA; j_call: TRBJ1-4; d_call: TRBD1; v_call: TRBV5-5; cdr3_aa: CASSQGDVVGNEKLFF; cdr3_nt: TGTGCCAGCAGCCAGGGGGATGTGGTCGGTAATGAAAAACTGTTTTTT
clone_size: many; j_call: TRBJ2-7; d_call: NA; v_call: TRBV5-1; cdr3_aa: CASSLTASAQWYEQYF; cdr3_nt: TGCGCCAGCAGCTTGACAGCTAGCGCCCAATGGTACGAGCAGTACTTC
clone_size: NA; j_call: TRBJ2-5; d_call: NA; v_call: TRBV6-1; cdr3_aa: CASSPGMRETQYF; cdr3_nt: TGTGCCAGCAGCCCAGGGATGAGAGAGACCCAGTACTTC
clone_size: NA; j_call: TRBJ2-5; d_call: TRBD1; v_call: TRBV5-8; cdr3_aa: CASSRLGQGPSGETQYF; cdr3_nt: TGTGCCAGCAGCCGACTGGGACAGGGCCCGTCGGGAGAGACCCAGTACTTC
clone_size: NA; j_call: TRBJ2-1; d_call: TRBD2; v_call: TRBV19; cdr3_aa: CASSMGLAGGNEQFF; cdr3_nt: TGTGCCAGTAGTATGGGACTAGCGGGAGGGAATGAGCAGTTCTTC
clone_size: NA; j_call: TRBJ2-1; d_call: NA; v_call: TRBV6-4; cdr3_aa: CASSGTDDNEQFF; cdr3_nt: TGTGCCAGCAGTGGGACAGATGACAATGAGCAGTTCTTC
clone_size: NA; j_call: TRBJ1-5; d_call: TRBD1; v_call: TRBV5-1; cdr3_aa: CASSLGQGGNQPQHF; cdr3_nt: TGCGCCAGCAGCTTGGGACAGGGTGGTAATCAGCCCCAGCATTTT
clone_size: once; j_call: TRBJ2-7; d_call: NA; v_call: TRBV19; cdr3_aa: CASSSAQTEQYF; cdr3_nt: TGTGCCAGTAGTAGTGCACAGACCGAGCAGTACTTC
clone_size: NA; j_call: TRBJ1-6; d_call: NA; v_call: TRBV28; cdr3_aa: CALGGQHNSPLHF; cdr3_nt: TGTGCCCTGGGGGGGCAGCATAATTCACCCCTCCACTTT